The rows below give T cell receptor beta chains drawn from one sample of a study of identical twins. One entry per CDR3 protein, called by TCRdb with MiXCR from the 5' RACE reads. This repertoire shows about 790,000 distinct CDR3 sequences, about 20% found once; its top ten account for around 12%. The sample was also linked to a second study, of T cells expressing NK-cell markers.

The sequenced sample consisted of PBMCs. The receptor source for this set is a woman under 30 in good health. Each CDR3 is given with its conserved first and last residue. The D gene is left open where the match is weak. Part of the rows lack a size; the others show once, few, many or a class for expanded clones.

d_call j_call clone_size v_call cdr3_aa cdr3_nt
. TRBJ1-5 many TRBV10-2 CASSDVGTQNQPQHF TGCGCCAGCAGTGACGTAGGGACGCAGAATCAGCCCCAGCATTTT
. TRBJ1-1 many TRBV12-3/TRBV12-4 CASSLGKGLAAFF TGTGCCAGCAGCCTGGGGAAGGGTTTGGCAGCTTTCTTT
. TRBJ1-2 . TRBV12-3/TRBV12-4 CASRMGLYGYTF TGTGCCAGCAGGATGGGGCTCTATGGCTACACCTTC
. TRBJ2-7 few TRBV5-1 CASRDPSPFLEQYF TGCGCCAGCAGGGACCCCAGCCCGTTCCTCGAGCAGTACTTC
TRBD1 TRBJ2-2 . TRBV7-3 CASSLLFPRGQTYTGELFF TGTGCCAGCAGCTTATTATTCCCCAGGGGGCAGACTTACACCGGGGAGCTGTTTTTT
. TRBJ1-1 few TRBV12-3/TRBV12-4 CASSFGTQGSTEAFF TGTGCCAGCAGTTTTGGCACACAGGGATCCACTGAAGCTTTCTTT
. TRBJ2-1 . TRBV7-9 CASSLMGDWDEQFF TGTGCCAGCAGCTTAATGGGCGACTGGGATGAGCAGTTCTTC
. TRBJ2-1 once TRBV9 CASSQPGRLSNEQFF TGTGCCAGCAGCCAACCGGGACGGCTGAGCAATGAGCAGTTCTTC
. TRBJ2-2 . TRBV21-1 CASSYDRYTGELFF TGTGCCAGCAGCTACGACAGGTACACCGGGGAGCTGTTTTTT
TRBD2 TRBJ2-1 few TRBV7-9 CASSPRTSGSEQFF TGTGCCAGCAGCCCAAGGACTAGCGGTTCTGAGCAGTTCTTC
. TRBJ2-7 many TRBV18 CASSPGDKSSYEQYF TGTGCCAGCTCACCAGGCGACAAAAGCTCCTACGAGCAGTACTTC
TRBD2 TRBJ2-1 few TRBV5-1 CASSLEGVSGGNNEQFF TGCGCCAGCAGCTTGGAGGGGGTCAGCGGGGGGAATAATGAGCAGTTCTTC
. TRBJ2-7 . TRBV9 CASSAQLGGGYEQYF TGTGCCAGCAGCGCGCAGCTCGGCGGCGGCTACGAGCAGTACTTC
. TRBJ2-5 . TRBV6-1 CASSLRGQKETQYF TGTGCCAGCAGCCTTCGAGGACAGAAAGAGACCCAGTACTTC
. TRBJ1-6 . TRBV2 CASRLDLNSPLHF TGTGCCAGTCGACTCGACCTCAATTCACCCCTCCACTTT
. TRBJ2-4 . TRBV15 CATSALKAKPGLQYF TGTGCCACCAGCGCACTAAAAGCGAAACCGGGACTTCAGTACTTC
. TRBJ1-1 few TRBV4-3 CASSQDPGVAEAFF TGCGCCAGCAGCCAAGATCCCGGGGTAGCTGAAGCTTTCTTT
. TRBJ2-3 few TRBV24-1 CATSDPGHQDTQYF TGTGCCACCAGTGACCCCGGACACCAGGATACGCAGTATTTT
TRBD1 TRBJ2-1 . TRBV5-1 CASSDSTGFPYNEQFF TGCGCCAGCAGCGATTCGACAGGGTTCCCCTACAATGAGCAGTTCTTC
TRBD1 TRBJ2-7 . TRBV20-1 CSARDWGQRYEQYF TGCAGTGCTAGAGATTGGGGACAGAGGTACGAGCAGTACTTC
. TRBJ2-7 . TRBV6-5 CASSSPSLVNEQYF TGTGCCAGCAGTTCCCCGAGTCTGGTTAACGAGCAGTACTTC
TRBD1 TRBJ1-2 few TRBV9 CASSPSGQGNYGYTF TGTGCCAGCAGCCCCTCGGGACAGGGGAACTATGGCTACACCTTC
. TRBJ2-4 few TRBV7-9 CASSPSGENIQYF TGTGCCAGCAGCCCTAGTGGAGAGAACATTCAGTACTTC
TRBD2 TRBJ2-5 . TRBV5-1 CASSGLAGTSETQYF TGCGCCAGCAGCGGACTAGCGGGCACCAGCGAGACCCAGTACTTC
. TRBJ2-3 . TRBV7-9 CASSSRDTTTDTQYF TGTGCCAGCAGCTCCCGGGACACAACCACAGATACGCAGTATTTT
TRBD1 TRBJ2-7 . TRBV19 CASSPRTGGEQYF TGTGCCAGTAGTCCCCGGACAGGGGGCGAGCAGTACTTC
. TRBJ2-1 . TRBV7-6 CASSLKWWALGHEQFF TGTGCCAGCAGCTTAAAGTGGTGGGCCCTGGGCCATGAGCAGTTCTTC
. TRBJ2-7 . TRBV5-1 CASSEKPYEQYF TGCGCCAGCAGCGAGAAACCCTACGAGCAGTACTTC
. TRBJ2-7 . TRBV30 CAWGRVNVQYF TGTGCCTGGGGCCGAGTGAACGTGCAGTACTTC
. TRBJ2-1 few TRBV7-6 CASSARLGNEQFF TGTGCCAGCAGCGCCCGTCTAGGGAATGAGCAGTTCTTC
. TRBJ2-1 few TRBV6-2/TRBV6-3 CASSYSVSGPRPSIFF TGTGCCAGCAGTTATTCCGTCAGCGGGCCACGGCCTTCTATCTTCTTC
. TRBJ2-2 . TRBV29-1 CSVGTPNTGELFF TGCAGCGTCGGGACACCGAACACCGGGGAGCTGTTTTTT
TRBD1 TRBJ2-7 . TRBV11-1 CASSLARRGQGKTYEQYF TGTGCCAGCAGCTTAGCACGCCGAGGACAGGGGAAGACCTACGAGCAGTACTTC
TRBD1 TRBJ2-7 . TRBV20-1 CSASHRGLSYEQYF TGCAGTGCTAGTCACAGGGGGCTCTCCTACGAGCAGTACTTC
. TRBJ1-1 few TRBV20-1 CSAPGVTEAFF TGCAGTGCTCCAGGGGTCACTGAAGCTTTCTTT
TRBD2 TRBJ2-3 few TRBV20-1 CSASRGGGTDTQYF TGCAGTGCTAGTCGGGGGGGCGGCACAGATACGCAGTATTTT
. TRBJ1-3 few TRBV5-1 CASSLDPIMSSGNTIYF TGCGCCAGCAGCTTGGACCCAATCATGAGCTCTGGAAACACCATATATTTT
. TRBJ1-1 few TRBV29-1 CSVKGVGTEAFF TGCAGCGTTAAAGGGGTTGGGACTGAAGCTTTCTTT
. TRBJ1-1 many TRBV5-6 CASSLYQADRTLNTEAFF TGTGCCAGCAGCTTGTATCAAGCAGACAGAACATTGAACACTGAAGCTTTCTTT
. TRBJ2-5 few TRBV12-3/TRBV12-4 CASSRDLIGGLETQYF TGTGCCAGCAGTCGGGACCTCATAGGGGGGTTGGAGACCCAGTACTTC
. TRBJ1-5 . TRBV5-1 CASSLGDGNQPQHF TGCGCCAGCAGCTTGGGGGACGGGAATCAGCCCCAGCATTTT
. TRBJ2-7 few TRBV27 CASSSLGGEQYF TGTGCCAGCAGTTCCCTGGGGGGCGAGCAGTACTTC